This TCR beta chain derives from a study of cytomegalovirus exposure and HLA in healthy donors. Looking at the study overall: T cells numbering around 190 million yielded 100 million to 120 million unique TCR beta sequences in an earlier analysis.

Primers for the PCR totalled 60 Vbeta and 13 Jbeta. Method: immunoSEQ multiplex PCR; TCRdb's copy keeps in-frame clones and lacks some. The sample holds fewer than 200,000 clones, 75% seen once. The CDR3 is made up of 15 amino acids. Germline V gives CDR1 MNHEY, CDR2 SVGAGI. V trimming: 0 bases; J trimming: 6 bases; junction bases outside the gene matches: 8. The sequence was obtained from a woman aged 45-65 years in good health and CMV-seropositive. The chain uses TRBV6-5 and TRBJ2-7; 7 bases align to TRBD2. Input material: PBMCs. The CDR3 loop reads CASSYSAGEPSEQYF. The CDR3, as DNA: TGTGCCAGCAGTTACTCGGCGGGGGAGCCCTCCGAGCAGTACTTC.